This T cell receptor beta chain was documented in a study of identical twins. A few counts support this clonotype. Antigen specificity is unknown. A universal primer site was incorporated via template switching, and the cDNA contained unique molecular identifiers. One entry per CDR3 protein results from TCRdb running MiXCR on the 5' RACE reads. This sample yields some 1,700,000 distinct CDR3 sequences, of which about 31% are seen a single time; 0.25% to 0.3% belongs to the top ten. Study observations and caveats: Recombination models fit unrelated individuals' TCR alpha sharing but underestimated twins'. Excess low generation probability was seen in twin-shared out-of-frame alpha sequences.

The CDR3 contains 11 residues. Trimming removed 6 bases from V and 4 bases from J; junction bases left unmatched: 3. Germline loops: CDR1 SQVTM, CDR2 ANQGSEA. Input material: cord blood. The TCR originated in a newborn girl in good health. The chain carries TRBV29-1 and TRBJ2-7; TRBD1 agrees at 7 bases. CDR3 nucleotide sequence: TGCAGCGTAACAGGGGATTACGAGCAGTACTTC. Its translation: CSVTGDYEQYF.